A single sample is the source of the 5 T cell receptor beta chains below, sequenced in a study of metastatic and nonmetastatic thyroid tumors. Each patient went into thyroid surgery without having received any treatment. TCRdb re-called the PCR reads with MiXCR. The sample contains roughly 34,000 clones, roughly 22% of which appear only once. The source material was tumor tissue. All receptors come from a male donor with papillary thyroid cancer or a benign thyroid nodule (not recorded which). Some clones in this sample may be carry-over from other donors' samples.

This clone occurred many times. CDR3 loop: CASSSKVGDTQYF. CDR3 in DNA: TGTGCCAGCAGCTCTAAGGTGGGAGATACGCAGTATTTT. The rearrangement uses TRBV7-2 and TRBJ2-3, with D hard to call. Trimming stripped 4 bases from V and 5 bases from J, with 10 bases between. Germline V gives CDR1 SGHTA, CDR2 FQGNSA. CDR3 length: 13 amino acids. Full variable domain (rest looked up from reference TRBV7-2 and TRBJ2-3): GAGVSQSPSNKVTEKGKDVELRCDPISGHTALYWYRQSLGQGLEFLIYFQGNSAPDKSGLPSDRFSAERTGGSVSTLTIQRTQQEDSAVYLCASSSKVGDTQYFGPGTRLTVL.

V gene TRBV28 combines with J gene TRBJ2-7; weak D call: TRBD1 (6 bases). Germline V lookup: CDR1 MDHEN, CDR2 SYDVKM. The CDR3 loop spans 15 amino acids. Trimming removed 6 bases at V and 0 bases at J, with 15 bases between. The CDR3 is CASSRMGAASYEQYF. The CDR3 coding sequence is TGTGCCAGCAGCCGCATGGGGGCGGCCTCCTACGAGCAGTACTTC.

This clone was counted many times. The chain links TRBV20-1 to TRBJ1-2, with TRBD1 matching over 7 bases. With V trimmed by 6 bases and J by 6 bases, 7 bases remained unmatched. The CDR3 runs 12 residues. The germline gives CDR1 DFQATT, CDR2 SNEGSKA (reference sequence). The CDR3 DNA reads as TGCAGTGCAGTGACAGGGTTCCATGGCTACACCTTC. The encoded protein is CSAVTGFHGYTF.

This clone has ten or more counts. The V and J genes are TRBV6-1 and TRBJ1-4, with 7 bases identical to TRBD1. The CDR3 consists of 13 residues. V shed 5 bases and J 6 bases; nucleotides not matched to a gene: 3. From germline, CDR1 is MNHNS and CDR2 SASEGT. The CDR3 sequence is CASSSGTDEKLFF. In DNA form, the CDR3 reads TGTGCCAGCAGTTCAGGGACAGATGAAAAACTGTTTTTT.

This clone came up many times. The genes are TRBV4-1 and TRBJ2-7, with 9 nucleotides matching TRBD1. Trimming took 1 base from V and 3 from J; bases not matched to a gene: 4. The germline gives CDR1 MGHRA, CDR2 YSYEKL. CDR3 size: 15 residues. CDR3 DNA: TGCGCCAGCAGCCAAGCCGGGACAGGGCACTACGAGCAGTACTTC. Translation gives CASSQAGTGHYEQYF.